This T cell receptor (beta chain) originates from a study of cytomegalovirus exposure and HLA in healthy donors. This CDR3 is built from 15 residues. With V trimmed by 6 bases and J by 2 bases, 4 bases remained unmatched. The germline CDR1 and CDR2 sequences are MNHEY and SMNVEV (reference sequence). Profiled with immunoSEQ multiplex PCR; TCRdb holds only in-frame clones, not every one. The sample consists of about 250,000 clones, 85% to 90% of them appearing once. Concerning this clone itself: Antigen specificity is unknown.

Whole-study findings and limits: First-cohort TCR clusters were later found to tend to co-occur in the 130 or so validation repertoires.

The chain links TRBV27 to TRBJ2-1; 10 bases fit TRBD2. Sequencing input: PBMCs. This TCR was sampled from a man younger than 35 in good health and CMV-seronegative. In DNA, the CDR3 is TGTGCCAGCAGGGGGCTAGCGGGAGCCTACAATGAGCAGTTCTTC. Amino acid sequence: CASRGLAGAYNEQFF.